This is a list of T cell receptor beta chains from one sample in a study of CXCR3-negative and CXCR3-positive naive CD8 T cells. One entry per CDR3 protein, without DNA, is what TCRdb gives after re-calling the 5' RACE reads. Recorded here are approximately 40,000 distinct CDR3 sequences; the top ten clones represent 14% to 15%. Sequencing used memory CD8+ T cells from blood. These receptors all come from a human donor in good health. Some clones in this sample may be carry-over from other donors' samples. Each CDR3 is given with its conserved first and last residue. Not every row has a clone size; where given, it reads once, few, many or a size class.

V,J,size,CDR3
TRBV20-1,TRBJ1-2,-,CSRSGTEYGYTF
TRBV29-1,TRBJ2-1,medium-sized,CSVRPREWEQFF
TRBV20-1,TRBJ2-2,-,CSARLAGAIREDTGELFF
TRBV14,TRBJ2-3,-,CASSHAGTDTQYF
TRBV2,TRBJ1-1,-,CASSGQGAIPGTEAFF
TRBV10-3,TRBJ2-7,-,CAIRETGSSYEQYF
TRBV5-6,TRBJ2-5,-,CASSFWGQETQYF
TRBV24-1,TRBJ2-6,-,CATSDQIQGDASGANVLTF
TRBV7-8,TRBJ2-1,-,CASSPTRGAYNEQFF
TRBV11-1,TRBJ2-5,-,CASTGSGTERKETQYF
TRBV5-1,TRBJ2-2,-,CASSLAGLVGTGELFF
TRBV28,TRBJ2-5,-,CASQTDGQETQYF
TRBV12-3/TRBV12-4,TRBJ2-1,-,CASSTSGKYNEQFF
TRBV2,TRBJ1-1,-,CASSGANEAFF
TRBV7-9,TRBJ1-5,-,CASSLGGEPNQPQHF
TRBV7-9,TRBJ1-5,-,CASSDSSTRYNQPQHF
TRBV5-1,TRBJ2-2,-,CASSLDGLTGGVTGELFF
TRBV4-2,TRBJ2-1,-,CASSQGAAGSLNEQFF
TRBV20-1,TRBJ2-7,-,CSGPHSGSSYEQYF
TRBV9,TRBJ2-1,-,CASSIGQGPEQFF
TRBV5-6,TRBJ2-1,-,CASSLGREGPRDEQFF
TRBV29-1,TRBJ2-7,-,CSAPTGDPYEQYF
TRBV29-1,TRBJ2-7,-,CSARGSSYEQYF
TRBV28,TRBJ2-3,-,CASSPRTEGYSEYF
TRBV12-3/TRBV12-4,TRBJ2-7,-,CASSPGRGYEQYF
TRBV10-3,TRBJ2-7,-,CAISDSGEDEQYF
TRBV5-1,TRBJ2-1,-,CASSLAGGDYNEQFF
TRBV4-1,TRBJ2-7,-,CASSQDTTYEQYF
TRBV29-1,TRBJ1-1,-,CSVQYLNTEAFF
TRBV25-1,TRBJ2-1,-,CASSEVETEQFF
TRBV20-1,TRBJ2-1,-,CSAREASGGANEQFF
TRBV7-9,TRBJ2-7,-,CASSPGLTSYEQYF
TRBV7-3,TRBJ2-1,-,CASSPHGGPGNEQFF
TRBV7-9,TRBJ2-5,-,CASSFVGQGVETQYF
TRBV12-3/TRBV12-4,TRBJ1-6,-,CASSLPTGGSPLHF
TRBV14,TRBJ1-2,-,CASSVTGVPSNYGYTF
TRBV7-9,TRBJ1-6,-,CASSSAQGADSPLHF
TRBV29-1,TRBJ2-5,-,CSVDKVWASGDPQETQYF
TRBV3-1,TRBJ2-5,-,CASSQDFTGGETQYF
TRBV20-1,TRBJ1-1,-,CSARTYSGTEAFF
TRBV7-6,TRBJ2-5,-,CASSLERSLQETQYF
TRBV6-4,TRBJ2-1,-,CASKRWSSYNEQFF
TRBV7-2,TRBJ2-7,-,CASTPIGGRLEQYF
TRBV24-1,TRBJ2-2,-,CATSDSDRGDTGELFF
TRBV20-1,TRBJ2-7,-,CSASWAGQSYEQYF
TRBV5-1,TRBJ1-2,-,CASSPQDHGGYTF
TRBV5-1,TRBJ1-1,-,CASSLAGDYTEAFF
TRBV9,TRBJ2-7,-,CASSVASGEYEQYF
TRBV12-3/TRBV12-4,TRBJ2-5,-,CASSRTEEKTQYF
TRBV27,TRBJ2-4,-,CASSLGGSAKNIQYF